A selection of T cell receptor beta chains follows, all from one sample in a study of T cells in Graves' hyperthyroidism and ophthalmopathy. TCRdb independently ran MiXCR on the multiplex PCR reads; one entry per CDR3 protein. This sample has roughly 750,000 distinct CDR3 sequences, with roughly 17% found just once. The sequenced sample consisted of blood. These receptor sequences come from a man younger than 35 with Graves' hyperthyroidism. The CDR3 runs from the conserved cysteine through the conserved F or W. The D gene is left open where the match is weak. A row's size may be missing; if present it is once, few, many or a size class.

v_gene	len	abundance	d_gene	j_gene	CDR3aa	CDR3nt
TRBV7-9	14	few	-	TRBJ2-1	CASSPPRGANEQFF	TGTGCCAGCAGCCCCCCTAGGGGGGCTAATGAGCAGTTCTTC
TRBV28	12	many	-	TRBJ2-2	CASSLWGGELFF	TGTGCCAGCAGTTTATGGGGCGGGGAGCTGTTTTTT
TRBV20-1	14	-	-	TRBJ2-7	CSARDPGFSYEQYF	TGCAGTGCTAGAGATCCCGGGTTTTCCTACGAGCAGTACTTC
TRBV6-2/TRBV6-3	15	-	-	TRBJ2-1	CANISTKSSYNEQFF	TGTGCCAACATTTCAACTAAGAGCTCCTACAATGAGCAGTTCTTC
TRBV4-3	15	few	-	TRBJ2-5	CASSQNVLAKETQYF	TGCGCCAGCAGCCAGAATGTCCTGGCGAAAGAGACCCAGTACTTC
TRBV7-6	17	many	-	TRBJ2-1	CASSLNVRGPPGHEQFF	TGTGCCAGCAGCTTAAATGTCAGGGGCCCACCTGGGCATGAGCAGTTCTTC
TRBV28	12	many	TRBD1	TRBJ1-2	CASSSTGGPHTF	TGTGCCAGCAGTTCTACAGGGGGGCCCCACACCTTC
TRBV12-3/TRBV12-4	13	-	-	TRBJ2-1	CAITRGGVHEQFF	TGTGCCATTACCAGGGGGGGAGTCCATGAGCAGTTCTTC
TRBV28	17	many	-	TRBJ1-6	CASSRVGGLDWDKPLHF	TGTGCCAGCAGTCGAGTTGGGGGCTTGGATTGGGACAAGCCCCTCCACTTT
TRBV25-1	10	few	-	TRBJ2-5	CATLGETQYF	TGTGCCACCCTTGGGGAGACCCAGTACTTC
TRBV27	12	many	-	TRBJ2-7	CASSYRGGKQYF	TGTGCCAGCAGTTATAGGGGGGGAAAGCAGTACTTC
TRBV7-9	14	many	-	TRBJ1-2	CASSLGPDRYGYTF	TGTGCCAGCAGCTTAGGGCCAGACCGCTATGGCTACACCTTC
TRBV5-1	17	many	-	TRBJ2-3	CASSLGVAGNGEDTQYF	TGCGCCAGCAGCTTGGGGGTGGCGGGGAATGGAGAAGATACGCAGTATTTT
TRBV19	16	few	TRBD2	TRBJ2-3	CASRIGTSGSTDTQYF	TGTGCCAGTAGGATTGGGACTAGCGGGAGCACAGATACGCAGTATTTT
TRBV4-1	14	-	-	TRBJ1-5	CASSQGLFYQPQHF	TGCGCCAGCAGCCAAGGGCTATTTTATCAGCCCCAGCATTTT
TRBV28	15	many	-	TRBJ1-1	CASSLPPAENTEAFF	TGTGCCAGCAGTCTCCCTCCGGCCGAGAACACTGAAGCTTTCTTT
TRBV14	12	-	-	TRBJ2-2	CASRERVGELFF	TGTGCCAGCCGGGAAAGAGTCGGGGAGCTGTTTTTT
TRBV27	17	-	-	TRBJ1-2	CASSSMLGGDPDYGYTF	TGTGCCAGCAGTTCCATGTTGGGGGGGGATCCTGACTATGGCTACACCTTC
TRBV11-2	15	-	-	TRBJ1-3	CASSLGGFSGNTIYF	TGTGCCAGCAGCTTAGGAGGGTTCTCTGGAAACACCATATATTTT
TRBV27	11	many	TRBD2	TRBJ2-1	CVSRGVAEQFF	TGTGTCTCTCGGGGGGTCGCCGAGCAGTTCTTC
TRBV24-1	18	many	TRBD1	TRBJ2-1	CATSDRTGGLFAYNEQFF	TGTGCCACCAGTGACAGGACAGGGGGCTTGTTTGCCTACAATGAGCAGTTCTTC
TRBV25-1	14	once	-	TRBJ2-1	CASSRGADYNGQFF	TGTGCCAGCAGCCGTGGGGCGGATTACAATGGGCAGTTCTTC
TRBV6-2/TRBV6-3	16	-	-	TRBJ2-5	CASTPLLGRGQETQYF	TGTGCCAGCACTCCCTTGCTGGGCAGGGGCCAAGAGACCCAGTACTTC
TRBV29-1	15	many	TRBD1	TRBJ2-7	CSVEPTGGGTYEQYF	TGCAGCGTTGAGCCCACAGGGGGAGGTACCTACGAGCAGTACTTC
TRBV4-1	16	few	-	TRBJ1-6	CASSHPRKQPNSPLHF	TGCGCCAGCAGCCATCCCCGCAAACAGCCGAATTCACCCCTCCACTTT
TRBV3-1	17	-	TRBD1	TRBJ1-2	CASSQEIPSGQRLGYTF	TGTGCCAGCAGCCAAGAAATCCCCTCGGGACAGCGTCTCGGCTACACCTTC
TRBV13	15	-	-	TRBJ2-6	CASSSKGLGANVLTF	TGTGCCAGCAGCTCCAAGGGGCTCGGGGCCAACGTCCTGACTTTC
TRBV28	15	many	-	TRBJ2-2	CASSFPNSGTGELFF	TGTGCCAGCAGTTTCCCTAATAGCGGCACCGGGGAGCTGTTTTTT
TRBV11-1	15	many	TRBD1	TRBJ1-1	CASSLGTARNTEAFF	TGTGCCAGCAGCCTCGGGACAGCTAGGAACACTGAAGCTTTCTTT
TRBV20-1	15	few	-	TRBJ2-1	CSARLSGNIYNEQFF	TGCAGTGCTAGATTATCCGGAAACATCTACAATGAGCAGTTCTTC
TRBV20-1	12	-	-	TRBJ2-7	CSASVQAGEQYF	TGCAGTGCTAGTGTCCAGGCCGGGGAGCAGTACTTC
TRBV28	16	-	-	TRBJ1-2	CASSLSRDSALYGYTF	TGTGCCAGCAGTTTGTCCCGGGACTCGGCTCTCTATGGCTACACCTTC
TRBV18	15	-	-	TRBJ2-2	CASSLDYGYTGELFF	TGTGCCAGCTCACTCGATTATGGGTACACCGGGGAGCTGTTTTTT
TRBV20-1	15	once	TRBD1	TRBJ1-5	CSARDIGQGNQPQHF	TGCAGTGCTAGAGATATTGGACAGGGCAATCAGCCCCAGCATTTT
TRBV25-1	14	-	-	TRBJ1-2	CASSEREGVYGYTF	TGTGCCAGCAGTGAAAGGGAGGGGGTCTATGGCTACACCTTC
TRBV6-1	21	-	TRBD1	TRBJ2-6	CASSWDRGRISSVVGANVLTF	TGTGCCAGCAGTTGGGACAGGGGGCGGATTAGCTCTGTTGTGGGGGCCAACGTCCTGACTTTC